These 20 T cell receptor beta chains originate from one sample sequenced in a study of OX40 agonist ivuxolimab in advanced cancers. Sequenced by immunoSEQ multiplex PCR; TCRdb stores in-frame clones only, minus some. The table has 42,000 or so clones, around 87% seen once. The material sequenced was CD4+ or CD8+ T cells sorted from blood, taken in a trial of the OX40 agonist ivuxolimab. The receptors here all came from an adult with an advanced solid tumor such as melanoma, head and neck, liver or kidney cancer.

The chain has TRBV11-1 and TRBJ2-3, with 7 positions matching TRBD1. Trimming took 5 bases from V and 4 from J; bases not matched to a gene: 12. Looked up from germline, CDR1 is SGHAT and CDR2 is FQDESV (reference sequence). This CDR3 is built from 16 residues. CDR3: CASSDPIQGLADTQYF. The CDR3 nucleotides read TGTGCCAGCAGCGATCCCATACAGGGGTTGGCAGATACGCAGTATTTT.

As concerns this clone: One junction end disagrees with the germline gene, perhaps due to a read error. The V gene is TRBV7-7, the J gene TRBJ2-2; D not certain. The CDR3 is made up of 15 amino acids. Germline V gives CDR1 SSHAT, CDR2 FNYEAQ (reference sequence). The CDR3 DNA sequence: TGTGCTAGCAGCCGCGAAAGGGTTAACACCGGGGAGCTGTTTTTT. Translation gives CASSRERVNTGELFF.

The chain uses TRBV10-3 and TRBJ2-7; 9 nucleotides agree with TRBD1. The CDR3 covers 15 residues. The V gene end was trimmed by 2 bases and the J gene end by 7 bases; junction bases not matched to a gene: 9. Looked up from germline, CDR1 is ENHRY and CDR2 is SYGVKD. The CDR3 DNA sequence: TGTGCCATCAGTGAGAAGAGGGACAGGGAGGGAGAGCAGTACTTC. Its protein is CAISEKRDREGEQYF.

This clone came up once. This rearrangement joins TRBV30 to TRBJ1-1; no firm D call. The CDR3 contains 10 residues. Germline CDR1 is GTSNPN and CDR2 is SVGIG (reference sequence). V was cut by 2 bases and J by 2 bases, with 0 bases left in between. CDR3 amino acids: CAWSNTEAFF. CDR3 in DNA: TGTGCCTGGAGTAACACTGAAGCTTTCTTT.

The J gene is TRBJ1-6, the V gene TRBV19; 8 bases map to TRBD1. The V segment lost 5 bases and the J segment 7 bases; nucleotides outside the gene matches: 7. Germline V gene sequence: CDR1 LNHDA, CDR2 SQIVND (reference sequence). This CDR3 has 15 amino acids. The CDR3 bases are TGTGCCAGTAGTCCCCGGACAGGGTTGAATTCACCCCTCCACTTT. Translating it yields CASSPRTGLNSPLHF.

This rearrangement joins TRBV11-2 to TRBJ1-4; D perhaps matches TRBD1 (6 bases). V lost 5 bases, J lost 3 bases, and 13 bases lay in between. CDR1 is SGHAT and CDR2 is FQNNGV in the germline V gene. The CDR3 length is 15 residues. The CDR3 reads CASSPLGGANEKLFF. CDR3 bases: TGTGCCAGCAGCCCGCTAGGGGGTGCTAATGAAAAACTGTTTTTT.

The rearrangement uses TRBV2 and TRBJ2-1; D gene uncertain. Trimming took 4 bases from V and 0 from J, leaving 13 bases between them. The germline gives CDR1 SNHLY, CDR2 FYNNEI. The CDR3 is 16 amino acids. Written as DNA, the CDR3 is TGTGCCAGCAGTGGAACCCCCACCCGCTCCTACAATGAGCAGTTCTTC. Amino acid sequence: CASSGTPTRSYNEQFF.

The gene calls are TRBV7-8 and TRBJ1-1, with 7 bases fitting TRBD1. The CDR3 spans 14 residues. Germline lookup yields CDR1 SGHVS and CDR2 FQNEAQ. Unmatched junction bases numbered 7, after V lost 6 bases and J lost 3 bases. CDR3 sequence reads: CASSRDREYTEAFF. CDR3 DNA sequence: TGTGCCAGCAGTCGGGACAGAGAGTACACTGAAGCTTTCTTT. Supplemented by reference TRBV7-8 and TRBJ1-1, the full variable domain reads GAGVSQSPRYKVAKRGQDVALRCDPISGHVSLFWYQQALGQGPEFLTYFQNEAQLDKSGLPSDRFFAERPEGSVSTLKIQRTQQEDSAVYLCASSRDREYTEAFFGQGTRLTVV.

The chain links TRBV5-4 to TRBJ1-1; no firm D call. The CDR3 is made up of 15 amino acids. V was shortened by 4 bases and J by 1 base, with 14 bases between the two germline ends. CDR1 and CDR2 from the germline V gene are SGHNT and YYREEE (reference sequence). The CDR3 loop is CASSGGPVGNTEAFF. The CDR3 DNA reads as TGTGCCAGCAGCGGCGGACCAGTAGGGAACACTGAAGCTTTCTTT.

The genes are TRBV11-2 and TRBJ2-5; 13 nucleotides match TRBD2. The CDR3 runs to 14 residues. V lost 5 bases, J lost 5 bases, and 2 bases stayed unmatched. CDR1 is SGHAT and CDR2 is FQNNGV in the germline V gene. The CDR3: CASSVLAGGETQYF. The CDR3 region has the DNA TGTGCCAGCAGCGTACTAGCGGGAGGGGAGACCCAGTACTTC. Full variable domain (missing parts from reference TRBV11-2 and TRBJ2-5): EAGVAQSPRYKIIEKRQSVAFWCNPISGHATLYWYQQILGQGPKLLIQFQNNGVVDDSQLPKDRFSAERLKGVDSTLKIQPAKLEDSAVYLCASSVLAGGETQYFGPGTRLLVL.

This chain links TRBV27 with TRBJ2-3; 7 bases fit TRBD1. Trimming at V came to 4 bases and at J to 6 bases, leaving 7 bases not matched to a gene. Per the germline V gene, CDR1 is MNHEY and CDR2 is SMNVEV (reference sequence). The CDR3 has 14 residues. The CDR3 loop is CASSSWTGSDTQYF. CDR3 bases: TGTGCCAGCAGTTCCTGGACAGGTTCGGATACGCAGTATTTT.

The rearrangement joins TRBV5-4 to TRBJ1-4; 7 bases fit TRBD1. The CDR3 sequence is 17 residues long. After removal of 2 bases from V and 7 bases from J, the junction contained 14 bases not matched to a gene. Germline V gene sequence: CDR1 SGHNT, CDR2 YYREEE (reference sequence). The CDR3 protein is CASSFKEGGFQSEKLFF. CDR3 nucleotide sequence: TGTGCCAGCAGCTTTAAAGAAGGGGGCTTTCAGAGTGAAAAACTGTTTTTT.

The chain is built from TRBV29-1 and TRBJ2-3; D is uncertain. Per germline, CDR1 SQVTM and CDR2 ANQGSEA. V was shortened by 4 bases and J by 6 bases, with 14 bases between the two germline ends. The CDR3 has 13 amino acids. This CDR3 reads CSVAPQWDDTQYF. The CDR3 DNA follows: TGCAGCGTTGCACCCCAATGGGATGATACGCAGTATTTT.

The J gene is TRBJ1-3, the V gene TRBV10-3, with D perhaps TRBD1 (5 bases). Per germline, CDR1 ENHRY and CDR2 SYGVKD. The CDR3 length is 14 residues. V shed 3 bases and J shed 2 bases, with 8 bases lying between them. This CDR3 reads CAISDGTTGNTIYF. The CDR3 nucleotides are TGTGCCATCAGTGATGGGACGACTGGAAACACCATATATTTT.

The chain uses TRBV27 and TRBJ1-5; a possible D gene is TRBD1 (6 bases). Per germline, CDR1 MNHEY and CDR2 SMNVEV (reference sequence). Trimming removed 10 bases from V and 5 bases from J, with 15 bases in between. This CDR3 region has 13 residues. CDR3 DNA: TGTGCCACCAGGGGAGGGGGTCATCAGCCCCAGCATTTT. This encodes CATRGGGHQPQHF.

The rearrangement uses TRBV11-2 and TRBJ2-4; D unclear. The CDR3 loop spans 13 amino acids. Trimming removed 5 bases from V and 6 bases from J, with 11 bases in between. Germline CDR1 is SGHAT and CDR2 is FQNNGV. The CDR3, as DNA: TGTGCCAGCAGCCCCGCCCTTGCAAACATTCAGTACTTC. Translated: CASSPALANIQYF.

The chain has TRBV11-2 and TRBJ2-3; 8 bases agree with TRBD2. The V segment lost 6 bases and the J segment 11 bases; nucleotides outside the gene matches: 7. The CDR3 totals 12 residues. Germline V CDR1 and CDR2: SGHAT, FQNNGV. Here the CDR3 reads CASSIGGDQQYF. CDR3 nucleotides: TGTGCCAGCAGTATCGGGGGGGATCAGCAGTATTTT.

V usage is TRBV28 and J usage is TRBJ2-3, with a tentative D call TRBD2 (6 bases). The V end was cut by 5 bases, the J end by 6 bases, with 12 bases between. Germline lookup yields CDR1 MDHEN and CDR2 SYDVKM. The CDR3 totals 13 residues. CDR3 amino acids: CASSLSAGDTQYF. As DNA, the CDR3 is TGTGCCAGCAGTCTATCGGCGGGGGATACGCAGTATTTT.

This chain joins TRBV19 and TRBJ1-5; possible D gene TRBD1, 5 bases. This CDR3 region has 17 residues. Germline V CDR1 and CDR2: LNHDA, SQIVND (reference sequence). V was clipped by 1 base and J by 0 bases, with 13 bases between them. The CDR3 sequence: CASSIAGRAYSNQPQHF. The CDR3 DNA reads as TGTGCCAGTAGTATAGCAGGGAGAGCTTATAGCAATCAGCCCCAGCATTTT.

CDR3 loop: CASSLAGTLNEKLFF. The DNA of the CDR3 is TGCGCCAGCAGCTTGGCCGGGACATTGAATGAAAAACTGTTTTTT. The rearrangement joins TRBV5-1 to TRBJ1-4; perhaps TRBD1 as D (6 bases). The CDR3 has 15 residues. The germline V gene encodes CDR1 SGHRS and CDR2 YFSETQ. V was clipped by 0 bases and J by 5 bases, with 11 bases between them. Full variable domain (missing parts from reference TRBV5-1 and TRBJ1-4): KAGVTQTPRYLIKTRGQQVTLSCSPISGHRSVSWYQQTPGQGLQFLFEYFSETQRNKGNFPGRFSGRQFSNSRSEMNVSTLELGDSALYLCASSLAGTLNEKLFFGSGTQLSVL.